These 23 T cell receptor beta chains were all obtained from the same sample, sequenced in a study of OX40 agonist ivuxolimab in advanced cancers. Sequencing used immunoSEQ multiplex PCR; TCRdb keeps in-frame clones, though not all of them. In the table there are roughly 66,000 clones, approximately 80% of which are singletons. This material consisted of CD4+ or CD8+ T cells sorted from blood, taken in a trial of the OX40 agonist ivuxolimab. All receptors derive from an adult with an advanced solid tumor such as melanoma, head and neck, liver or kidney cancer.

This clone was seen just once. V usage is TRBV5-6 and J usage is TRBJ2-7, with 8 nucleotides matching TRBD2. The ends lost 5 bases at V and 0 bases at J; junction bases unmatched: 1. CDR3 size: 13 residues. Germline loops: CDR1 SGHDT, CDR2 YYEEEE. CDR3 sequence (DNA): TGTGCCAGCAGAGGACTAGCCTCCTACGAGCAGTACTTC. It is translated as CASRGLASYEQYF.

CDR3 sequence reads: CASSIARDTGELFF. CDR3 DNA sequence: TGTGCCAGTAGTATAGCCAGGGACACCGGGGAGCTGTTTTTT. The genes are TRBV19 and TRBJ2-2; a weak D match, TRBD1 (5 bases). There are 14 residues in the CDR3. The germline CDR1 and CDR2 sequences are LNHDA and SQIVND (reference sequence). V shed 1 base and J shed 3 bases, with 6 bases lying between them.

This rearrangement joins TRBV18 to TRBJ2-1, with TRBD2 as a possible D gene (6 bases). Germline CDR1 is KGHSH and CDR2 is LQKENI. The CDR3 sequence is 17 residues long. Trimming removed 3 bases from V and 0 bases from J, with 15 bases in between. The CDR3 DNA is TGTGCCAGCTCACCCAGGCCTAGCGCGAGCTCCTACAATGAGCAGTTCTTC. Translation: CASSPRPSASSYNEQFF.

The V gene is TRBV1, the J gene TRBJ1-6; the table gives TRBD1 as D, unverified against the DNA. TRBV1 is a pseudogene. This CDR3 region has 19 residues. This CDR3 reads CTSSRDLTGALSYNSPLHF. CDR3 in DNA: TGCACCAGCAGCCGGGATCTCACAGGGGCCCTCTCCTATAATTCACCCCTCCACTTT.

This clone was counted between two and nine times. The CDR3 region is CAWRGTGSGYGYTF. In DNA form, the CDR3 reads TGTGCCTGGAGGGGGACAGGGAGTGGCTATGGCTACACCTTC. The chain links TRBV30 to TRBJ1-2; 9 bases match TRBD1. The CDR3 runs 14 residues. CDR1 and CDR2 from the germline V gene are GTSNPN and SVGIG (reference sequence). Trimming at V came to 3 bases and at J to 4 bases, leaving 6 bases not matched to a gene.

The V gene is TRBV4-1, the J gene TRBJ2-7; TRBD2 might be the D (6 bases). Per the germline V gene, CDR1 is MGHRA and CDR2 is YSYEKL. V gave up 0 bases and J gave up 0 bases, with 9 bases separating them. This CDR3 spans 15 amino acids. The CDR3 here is CASSQEPSVSYEQYV. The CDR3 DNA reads TGCGCCAGCAGCCAAGAGCCTAGCGTCTCCTACGAGCAGTACGTC.

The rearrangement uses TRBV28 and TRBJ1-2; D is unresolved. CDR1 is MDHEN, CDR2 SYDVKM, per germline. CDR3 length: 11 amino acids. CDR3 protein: CGTSRGYGYTF. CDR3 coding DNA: TGTGGGACTTCCCGGGGCTATGGCTACACCTTC.

The CDR3 DNA follows: TGCAGCGTTGAAGTCTCAGGGAATCAGCCCCAGCATTTT. It translates to CSVEVSGNQPQHF. The chain has TRBV29-1 and TRBJ1-5, with a weak D call TRBD1 (5 bases). V gave up 1 base and J gave up 4 bases, with 8 bases separating them. CDR1 and CDR2 from the germline V gene are SQVTM and ANQGSEA. The CDR3 spans 13 residues. The variable domain in full, with the rest retrieved from reference TRBV29-1 and TRBJ1-5, is SAVISQKPSRDICQRGTSLTIQCQVDSQVTMMFWYRQQPGQSLTLIATANQGSEATYESGFVIDKFPISRPNLTFSTLTVSNMSPEDSSIYLCSVEVSGNQPQHFGDGTRLSIL.

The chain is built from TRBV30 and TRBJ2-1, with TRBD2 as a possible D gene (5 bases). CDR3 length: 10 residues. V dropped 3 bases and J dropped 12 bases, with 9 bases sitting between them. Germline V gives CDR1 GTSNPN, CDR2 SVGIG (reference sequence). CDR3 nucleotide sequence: TGTGCCTGGAGGGGCGAGGGGCAGTTCTTC. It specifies CAWRGEGQFF.

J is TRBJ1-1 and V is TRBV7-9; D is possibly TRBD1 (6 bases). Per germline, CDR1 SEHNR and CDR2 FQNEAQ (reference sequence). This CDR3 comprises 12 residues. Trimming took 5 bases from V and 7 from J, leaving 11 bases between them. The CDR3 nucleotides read TGTGCCAGCAGCCAGGACAGCCGTGAAGCTTTCTTT. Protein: CASSQDSREAFF. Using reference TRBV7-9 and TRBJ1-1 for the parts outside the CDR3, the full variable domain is DTGVSQNPRHKITKRGQNVTFRCDPISEHNRLYWYRQTLGQGPEFLTYFQNEAQLEKSRLLSDRFSAERPKGSFSTLEIQRTEQGDSAMYLCASSQDSREAFFGQGTRLTVV.

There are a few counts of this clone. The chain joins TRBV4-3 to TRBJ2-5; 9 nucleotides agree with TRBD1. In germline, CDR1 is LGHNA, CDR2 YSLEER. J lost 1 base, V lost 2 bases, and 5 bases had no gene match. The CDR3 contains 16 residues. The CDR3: CASSQHRQGGQETQYF. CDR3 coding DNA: TGCGCCAGCAGCCAACACCGACAGGGGGGCCAAGAGACCCAGTACTTC.

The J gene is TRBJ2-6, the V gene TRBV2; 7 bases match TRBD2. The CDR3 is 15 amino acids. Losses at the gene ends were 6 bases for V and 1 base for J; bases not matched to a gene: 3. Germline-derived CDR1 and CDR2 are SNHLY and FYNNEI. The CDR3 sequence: CASRRGSSGANVLTF. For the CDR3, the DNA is TGTGCCAGCAGGCGGGGGTCGTCTGGGGCCAACGTCCTGACTTTC.

The chain's CDR3 is CASSGVIGTVQRGNQPQHF. CDR3 bases: TGTGCCAGCTCTGGAGTTATTGGGACAGTCCAACGGGGCAATCAGCCCCAGCATTTT. The genes are TRBV28 and TRBJ1-5; 7 bases are shared with TRBD1. The CDR3 is 19 amino acids. The ends lost 8 bases at V and 2 bases at J; junction bases unmatched: 21. The germline V gene encodes CDR1 MDHEN and CDR2 SYDVKM.

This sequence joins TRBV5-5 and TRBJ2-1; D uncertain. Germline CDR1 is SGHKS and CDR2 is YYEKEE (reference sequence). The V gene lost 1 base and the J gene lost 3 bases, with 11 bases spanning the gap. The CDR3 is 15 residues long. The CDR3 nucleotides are TGTGCCAGCAGCTTGACCCCCGAGTTCTACAATGAGCAGTTCTTC. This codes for CASSLTPEFYNEQFF.

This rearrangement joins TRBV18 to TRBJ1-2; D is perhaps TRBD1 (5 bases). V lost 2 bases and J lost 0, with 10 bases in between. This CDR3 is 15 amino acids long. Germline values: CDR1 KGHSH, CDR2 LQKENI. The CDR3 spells CASSPGSGTNYGYTF. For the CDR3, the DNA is TGTGCCAGCTCACCAGGATCAGGGACTAACTATGGCTACACCTTC.

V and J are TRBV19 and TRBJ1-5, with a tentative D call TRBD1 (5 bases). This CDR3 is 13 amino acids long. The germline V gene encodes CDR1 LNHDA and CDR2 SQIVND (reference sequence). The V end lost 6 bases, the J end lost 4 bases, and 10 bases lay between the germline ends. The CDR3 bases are TGTGCCAGTAGCCCCAGGGAAAATCAGCCCCAGCATTTT. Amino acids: CASSPRENQPQHF. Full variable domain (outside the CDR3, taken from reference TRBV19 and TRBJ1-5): DGGITQSPKYLFRKEGQNVTLSCEQNLNHDAMYWYRQDPGQGLRLIYYSQIVNDFQKGDIAEGYSVSREKKESFPLTVTSAQKNPTAFYLCASSPRENQPQHFGDGTRLSIL.

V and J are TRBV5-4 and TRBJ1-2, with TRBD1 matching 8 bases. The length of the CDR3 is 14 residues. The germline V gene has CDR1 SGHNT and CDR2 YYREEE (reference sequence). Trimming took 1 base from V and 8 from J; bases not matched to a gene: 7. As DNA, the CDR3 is TGTGCCAGCAGCTTGAGTCGACAGGGGAAGGGCTACACCTTC. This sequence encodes CASSLSRQGKGYTF. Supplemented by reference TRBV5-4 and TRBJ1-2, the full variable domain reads ETGVTQSPTHLIKTRGQQVTLRCSSQSGHNTVSWYQQALGQGPQFIFQYYREEENGRGNFPPRFSGLQFPNYSSELNVNALELDDSALYLCASSLSRQGKGYTFGSGTRLTVV.

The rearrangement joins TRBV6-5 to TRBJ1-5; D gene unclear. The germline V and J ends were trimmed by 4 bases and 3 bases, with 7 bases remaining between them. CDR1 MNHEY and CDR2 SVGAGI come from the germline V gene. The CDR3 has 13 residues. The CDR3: CASSFGLNQPQHF. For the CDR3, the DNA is TGTGCCAGCAGTTTCGGGCTCAATCAGCCCCAGCATTTT.

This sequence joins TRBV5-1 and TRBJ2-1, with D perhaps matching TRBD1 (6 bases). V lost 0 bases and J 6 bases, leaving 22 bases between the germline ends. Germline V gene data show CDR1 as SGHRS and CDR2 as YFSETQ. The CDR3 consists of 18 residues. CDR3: CASSLGVQGFGPLNEQFF. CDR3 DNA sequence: TGCGCCAGCAGCTTGGGGGTACAGGGTTTCGGTCCTCTCAATGAGCAGTTCTTC. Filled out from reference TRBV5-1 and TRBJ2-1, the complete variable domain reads KAGVTQTPRYLIKTRGQQVTLSCSPISGHRSVSWYQQTPGQGLQFLFEYFSETQRNKGNFPGRFSGRQFSNSRSEMNVSTLELGDSALYLCASSLGVQGFGPLNEQFFGPGTRLTVL.

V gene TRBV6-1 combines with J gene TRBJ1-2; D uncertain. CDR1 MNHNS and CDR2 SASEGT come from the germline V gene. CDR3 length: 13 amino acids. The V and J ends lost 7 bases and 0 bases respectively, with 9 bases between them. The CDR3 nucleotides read TGTGCCAGCAAAAGGGTTACTAACTATGGCTACACCTTC. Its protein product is CASKRVTNYGYTF.

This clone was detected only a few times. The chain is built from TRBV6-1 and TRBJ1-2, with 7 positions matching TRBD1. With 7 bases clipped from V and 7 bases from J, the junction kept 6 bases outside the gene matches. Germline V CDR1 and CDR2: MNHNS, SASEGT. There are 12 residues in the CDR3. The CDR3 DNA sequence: TGTGCCAGCACCACAGGGGACTCTGGCTACACCTTC. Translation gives CASTTGDSGYTF.

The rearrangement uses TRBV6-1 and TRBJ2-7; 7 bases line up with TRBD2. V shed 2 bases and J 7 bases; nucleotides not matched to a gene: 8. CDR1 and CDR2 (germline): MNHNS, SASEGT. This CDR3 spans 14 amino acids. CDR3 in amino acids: CASSERETSLEQYF. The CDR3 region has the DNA TGTGCCAGCAGTGAACGAGAGACTAGCCTTGAGCAGTACTTC.

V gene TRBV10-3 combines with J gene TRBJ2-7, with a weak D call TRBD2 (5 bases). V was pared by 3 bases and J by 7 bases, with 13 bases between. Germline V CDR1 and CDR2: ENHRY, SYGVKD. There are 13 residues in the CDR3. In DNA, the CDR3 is TGTGCCATCAGTGAATCGAGGGATGGAGAGCAGTACGTC. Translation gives CAISESRDGEQYV.